These 10 T cell receptor beta chains originate from one sample sequenced in a study of human T cells and chemical hapten exposure. TCRdb called the RACE reads again in MiXCR, with one record for every CDR3 protein. The table lists just over 350,000 distinct CDR3 sequences, about 6.9% of them singletons. Time point given: patch test 2, 6 weeks after DPC sensitization. The treatment: therapeutic diphenylcyclopropenone sensitization with weekly scalp DPC. The sample consisted of whole blood, taken in connection with sensitization to the hapten diphenylcyclopropenone (DPC). The source is a woman under 30 with alopecia areata. Some clones in this sample may be carry-over from other donors' samples.

This clonotype was seen a handful of times. This rearrangement joins TRBV28 to TRBJ2-6; D not resolved. Germline CDR1 MDHEN, CDR2 SYDVKM. The V and J ends lost 4 bases and 0 bases respectively, with 7 bases between them. The CDR3 consists of 15 residues. The CDR3: CASSSPVSGANVLTF. As DNA, the CDR3 is TGTGCCAGCAGTTCTCCAGTCTCTGGGGCCAACGTCCTGACTTTC.

In its sample, this clonotype was seen many times. The gene calls are TRBV7-2 and TRBJ1-6; D not certain. The CDR3 has 16 amino acids. Germline CDR1 reads SGHTA; CDR2 reads FQGNSA. The germline V and J ends were trimmed by 5 bases and 5 bases, with 16 bases remaining between them. CDR3 residues: CASSPRTSRDNSPLHF. The DNA of the CDR3 is TGTGCCAGCAGCCCCCGGACCTCAAGGGATAATTCACCCCTCCACTTT. The full variable domain, rest sourced from reference TRBV7-2 and TRBJ1-6, is GAGVSQSPSNKVTEKGKDVELRCDPISGHTALYWYRQSLGQGLEFLIYFQGNSAPDKSGLPSDRFSAERTGGSVSTLTIQRTQQEDSAVYLCASSPRTSRDNSPLHFGNGTRLTVT.

The genes are TRBV20-1 and TRBJ2-3, with 14 bases lining up with TRBD2. Germline CDR1 DFQATT, CDR2 SNEGSKA (reference sequence). The CDR3 length is 17 residues. The CDR3 DNA is TGCAGCCCACCGGGGGGACTAGCGGGGGCCGGCACAGATACGCAGTATTTT. It codes for CSPPGGLAGAGTDTQYF.

The V gene is TRBV9, the J gene TRBJ2-3; D is unresolved. Per germline, CDR1 SGDLS and CDR2 YYNGEE. This CDR3 is built from 13 residues. V dropped 0 bases and J dropped 2 bases, with 4 bases sitting between them. DNA for the CDR3: TGTGCCAGCAGCGTAGCGGTCACAGATACGCAGTATTTT. Protein product: CASSVAVTDTQYF.

This clonotype was seen repeatedly, ten times or more. The genes are TRBV6-5 and TRBJ2-4; D is perhaps TRBD1 (6 bases). Germline V lookup: CDR1 MNHEY, CDR2 SVGAGI. This CDR3 has 15 residues. V lost 6 bases to trimming and J lost 2 bases, with 14 bases between them. CDR3 DNA sequence: TGTGCCAGCAGCCCCGTAGGGGGTCCCAAAAACATTCAGTACTTC. Protein sequence: CASSPVGGPKNIQYF.

This clonotype has just a few counts. This chain links TRBV12-3 or TRBV12-4 with TRBJ2-3; 9 nucleotides match TRBD2. With 6 bases clipped from V and 1 base from J, the junction kept 8 bases outside the gene matches. This CDR3 is built from 16 residues. The CDR3 sequence is CASSPWGGGGTDTQYF. The DNA of the CDR3 is TGTGCCAGCAGCCCCTGGGGCGGGGGGGGCACAGATACGCAGTATTTT.

The chain employs TRBV20-1 and TRBJ2-5; D is possibly TRBD1 or TRBD2 (5 bases each). CDR3 length: 15 residues. Germline V lookup: CDR1 DFQATT, CDR2 SNEGSKA (reference sequence). The CDR3 DNA reads as TGCAGGGGGGATCTAGGATATGTTGACCAAGAGACCCAGTACTTC. Protein: CRGDLGYVDQETQYF.

This clonotype was observed a handful of times. V gene TRBV7-2 combines with J gene TRBJ2-1; the match to TRBD1 covers 7 bases. This CDR3 contains 13 residues. Trimming cost V 4 bases and J 8 bases; bases outside gene matches: 5. CDR1 and CDR2 from the germline V gene are SGHTA and FQGNSA. The CDR3 loop is CASSSYTGDEQFF. The CDR3 bases are TGTGCCAGCAGCTCCTATACAGGGGATGAGCAGTTCTTC.

The J gene is TRBJ2-3, the V gene TRBV10-2; 13 nucleotides agree with TRBD2. The V and J ends lost 6 bases and 0 bases, in that order; junction bases with no gene match: 6. CDR1 and CDR2 from the germline V gene are WSHSY and SAAADI. CDR3 length equals 17 residues. The CDR3 coding sequence is TGCGCCAGCAGCGGACTAGCGGGGGAATCGAGCACAGATACGCAGTATTTT. This gives the protein CASSGLAGESSTDTQYF.

This clonotype was seen more than once but under ten times. J is TRBJ1-3 and V is TRBV4-3; D gene unclear. From germline, CDR1 is LGHNA and CDR2 YSLEER. V lost 0 bases and J lost 3, with 3 bases in between. The CDR3 is 13 amino acids. This chain's CDR3 is CASSQEGGNTIYF. CDR3 nucleotides: TGCGCCAGCAGCCAAGAGGGTGGAAACACCATATATTTT.